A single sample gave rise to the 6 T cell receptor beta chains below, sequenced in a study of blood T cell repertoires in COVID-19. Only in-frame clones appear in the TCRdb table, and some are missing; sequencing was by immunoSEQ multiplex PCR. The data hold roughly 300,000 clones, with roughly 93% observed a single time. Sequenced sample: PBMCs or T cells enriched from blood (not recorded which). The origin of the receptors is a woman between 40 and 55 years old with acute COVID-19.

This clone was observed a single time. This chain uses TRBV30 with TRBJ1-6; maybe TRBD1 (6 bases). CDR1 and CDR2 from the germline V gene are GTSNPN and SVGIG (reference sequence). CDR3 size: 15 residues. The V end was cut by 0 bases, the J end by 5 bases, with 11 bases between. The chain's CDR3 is CAWSVMGTNNSPLHF. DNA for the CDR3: TGTGCCTGGAGTGTCATGGGGACAAATAATTCACCCCTCCACTTT.

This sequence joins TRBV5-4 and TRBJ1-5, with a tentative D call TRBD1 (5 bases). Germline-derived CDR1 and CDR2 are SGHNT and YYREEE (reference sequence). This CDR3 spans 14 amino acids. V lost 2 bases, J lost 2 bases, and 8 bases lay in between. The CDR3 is CASSFQGGNQPQHF. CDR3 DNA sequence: TGTGCCAGCAGCTTTCAGGGTGGCAATCAGCCCCAGCATTTT.

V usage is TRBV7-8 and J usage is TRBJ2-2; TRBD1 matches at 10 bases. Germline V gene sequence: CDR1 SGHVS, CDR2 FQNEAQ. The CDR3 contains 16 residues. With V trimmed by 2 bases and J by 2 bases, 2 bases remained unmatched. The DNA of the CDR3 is TGTGCCAGCAGCTTACGGGACAGGGGTAACACCGGGGAGCTGTTTTTT. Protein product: CASSLRDRGNTGELFF.

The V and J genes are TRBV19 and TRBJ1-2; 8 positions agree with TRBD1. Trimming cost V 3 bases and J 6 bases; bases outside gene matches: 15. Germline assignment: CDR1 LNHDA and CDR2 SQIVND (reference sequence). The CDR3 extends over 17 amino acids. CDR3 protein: CASSIPGTGGKMDGYTF. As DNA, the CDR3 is TGTGCCAGTAGTATCCCAGGTACAGGGGGTAAGATGGATGGCTACACCTTC.

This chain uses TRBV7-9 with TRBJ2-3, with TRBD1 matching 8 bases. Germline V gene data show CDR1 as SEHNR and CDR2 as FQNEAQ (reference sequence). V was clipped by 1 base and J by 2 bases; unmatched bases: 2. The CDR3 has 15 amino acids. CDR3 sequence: CASSLGQGATDTQYF. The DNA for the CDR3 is TGTGCCAGCAGCTTAGGCCAGGGGGCCACAGATACGCAGTATTTT.

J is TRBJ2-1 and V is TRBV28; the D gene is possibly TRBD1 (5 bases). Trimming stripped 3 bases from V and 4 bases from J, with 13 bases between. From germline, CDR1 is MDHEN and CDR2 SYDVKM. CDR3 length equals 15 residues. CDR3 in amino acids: CASSLGLEQYNEQFF. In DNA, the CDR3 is TGTGCCAGCAGTTTGGGGCTAGAGCAGTACAATGAGCAGTTCTTC.